Listed below are T cell receptor beta chains from one sample, sequenced in a study of blood T cell repertoires in COVID-19. Sequenced by immunoSEQ multiplex PCR; TCRdb stores in-frame clones only, minus some. Of over 25,000 clones listed, around 73% are singletons. The sequencing input was peripheral blood. The receptors were sampled from a man older than 75 with acute or convalescent COVID-19. The conserved cysteine and the conserved F or W are not part of the CDR3 here.

v_call: TRBV6-1; cdr3_aa: ASREGVGPGELF
v_call: TRBV29-1; cdr3_aa: SVEGTSGGHQY
v_call: TRBV20-1; cdr3_aa: SAPLSDTQY
v_call: TRBV6-6; cdr3_aa: ASSYSLGTVSEKLF
v_call: TRBV3-1/TRBV3-2; cdr3_aa: ASSQRWGRETQY
v_call: TRBV11-1; cdr3_aa: ASSPRTGGNEKLF
v_call: TRBV5-4; cdr3_aa: ASSLNGGRANVLT
v_call: TRBV6-6; cdr3_aa: ASSYSGDIQY
v_call: TRBV18; cdr3_aa: ASSLQTGNQPQH
v_call: TRBV6-5; cdr3_aa: ASLRVQNTGELF
v_call: TRBV9; cdr3_aa: ASSAKTEGGYGYT
v_call: TRBV19; cdr3_aa: ASSGGAGETQY
v_call: TRBV5-1; cdr3_aa: ASSWISGVGELF
v_call: TRBV13; cdr3_aa: ASSSQRGRQY
v_call: TRBV19; cdr3_aa: ASRSGGAQNIQY
v_call: TRBV11-3; cdr3_aa: ASSLDGTGAEQY
v_call: TRBV7-8; cdr3_aa: ASSLESGGGTDTQY
v_call: TRBV11-1; cdr3_aa: ASSLQGLGADTQY
v_call: TRBV6-4; cdr3_aa: ASSGEEGTEAF
v_call: TRBV2; cdr3_aa: ASHEGLVTTQY
v_call: TRBV11-2; cdr3_aa: ASSHHTAGGEETQY
v_call: TRBV6-5; cdr3_aa: ASSYSPGASYEQY
v_call: TRBV4-3; cdr3_aa: ASSHRQGGETQY
v_call: TRBV15; cdr3_aa: ATSRDLGQGLGYT
v_call: TRBV19; cdr3_aa: ASSINRPSSGNTIY
v_call: TRBV18; cdr3_aa: ASSPTGGTETQY
v_call: TRBV28; cdr3_aa: ASSSPGQGHQPQH
v_call: TRBV4-3; cdr3_aa: ASSPGTGGLYTEAF
v_call: TRBV7-9; cdr3_aa: ASSVDRGAF
v_call: TRBV14; cdr3_aa: ASSKRLAPSTDTQY
v_call: TRBV19; cdr3_aa: ASSIDPRYGYT
v_call: TRBV18; cdr3_aa: ASSHGQGLSSPLH
v_call: TRBV12-5; cdr3_aa: ASGTSAGLETQY
v_call: TRBV2; cdr3_aa: ASSETGIQPQH
v_call: TRBV7-9; cdr3_aa: ASSDPGTGWNEQY
v_call: TRBV9; cdr3_aa: ASSPTGGETQY
v_call: TRBV9; cdr3_aa: ASSGPYGGGKTQY
v_call: TRBV5-1; cdr3_aa: ASSLEASSYEQY
v_call: TRBV5-5; cdr3_aa: ASSRNRGYNSPLH
v_call: TRBV6-4; cdr3_aa: ASSTGTGVGETQY
v_call: TRBV10-3; cdr3_aa: AISDPGQVSSYEQY
v_call: TRBV2; cdr3_aa: ASSKGQSQPQH